This T cell receptor (beta chain) is from a study of esophageal squamous cell carcinoma under preoperative chemotherapy. Regarding the study as a whole: Abundant clones tended to shrink rather than expand after paclitaxel-nedaplatin.

Comment on this clonotype: Antigen specificity is unknown. Compared with germline, one end of the junction differs, possibly owing to a read error.

This CDR3 has 14 amino acids. The germline V gene encodes CDR1 MNHNS and CDR2 SASEGT. The time point was: before preoperative PTX-NDP chemotherapy. MiXCR, applied by TCRdb to the PCR reads, yields one record per CDR3 protein. The table shows roughly 13,000 distinct CDR3 sequences, with roughly half occurring only once. Sample acquisition took place from a patient given preoperative chemotherapy. The sequence was collected from a human donor with esophageal squamous cell carcinoma. The donor label of this sample is uncertain. The rearrangement joins TRBV6-1 to TRBJ2-4; TRBD1 is a possible D gene (6 bases). The CDR3 here is CAGRGGRDKDIQYF. The CDR3 DNA reads TGTGCGGGCAGAGGGGGACGTGACAAAGACATCCAGTACTTC.